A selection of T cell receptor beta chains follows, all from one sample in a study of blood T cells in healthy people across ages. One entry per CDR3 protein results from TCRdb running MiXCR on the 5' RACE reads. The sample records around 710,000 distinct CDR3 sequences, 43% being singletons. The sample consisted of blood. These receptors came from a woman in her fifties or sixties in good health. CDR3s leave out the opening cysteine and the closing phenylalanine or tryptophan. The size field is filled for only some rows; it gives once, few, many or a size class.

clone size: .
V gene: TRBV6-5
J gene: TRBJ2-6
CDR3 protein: ASVPRAGANVLT

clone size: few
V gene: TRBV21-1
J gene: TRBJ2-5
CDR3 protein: ASSKVARGRETQY

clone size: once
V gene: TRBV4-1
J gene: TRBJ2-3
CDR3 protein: ASSQDGDVTDTQY

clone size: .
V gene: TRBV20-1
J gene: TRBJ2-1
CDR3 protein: SANKGTSSFNEQF

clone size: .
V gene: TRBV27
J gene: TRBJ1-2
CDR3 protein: ASRSDRGNSGYT

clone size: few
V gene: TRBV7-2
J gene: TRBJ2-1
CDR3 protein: ASRTGWDEQF

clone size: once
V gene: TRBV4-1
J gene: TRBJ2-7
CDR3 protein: ASSQGVLSSYEQY

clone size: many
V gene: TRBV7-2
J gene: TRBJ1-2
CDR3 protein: ASTGVGRNYGYT

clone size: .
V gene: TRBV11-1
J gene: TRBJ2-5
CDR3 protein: ASSKAGGIEETQY

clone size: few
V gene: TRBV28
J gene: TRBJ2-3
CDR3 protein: ASSSGSANTDTQY

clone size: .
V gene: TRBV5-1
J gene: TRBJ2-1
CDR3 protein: ASSLLREVEQF

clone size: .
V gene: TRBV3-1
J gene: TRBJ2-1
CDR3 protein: ASSHESGRDYNEQF

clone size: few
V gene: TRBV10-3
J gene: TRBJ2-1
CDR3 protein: ATVAGATYEQF

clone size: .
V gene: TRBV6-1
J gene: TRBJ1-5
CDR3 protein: ASSESSRTGSRQPQH

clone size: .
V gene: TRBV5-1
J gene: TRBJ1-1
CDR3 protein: ASSLGRTANTEAF

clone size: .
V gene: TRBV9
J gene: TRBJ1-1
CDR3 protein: ASSVYQEMNTEAF

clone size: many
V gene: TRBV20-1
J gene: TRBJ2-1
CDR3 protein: SARGSVAGSYNEQF

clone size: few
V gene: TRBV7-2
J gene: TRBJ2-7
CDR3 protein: ASSLWGGGEQY

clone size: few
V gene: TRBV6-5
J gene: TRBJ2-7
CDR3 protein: ASSYSGGWFSYEQY

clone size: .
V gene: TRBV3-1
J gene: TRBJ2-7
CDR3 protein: ASSQDLSQGYHPKAYEQY

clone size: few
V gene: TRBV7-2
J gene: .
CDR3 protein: ASSLSAGGSSQTQY

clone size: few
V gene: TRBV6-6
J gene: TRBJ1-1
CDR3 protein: ASSPPSTEAF

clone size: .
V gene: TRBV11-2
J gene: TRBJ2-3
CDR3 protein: ASSLPFSSGSTDTQY

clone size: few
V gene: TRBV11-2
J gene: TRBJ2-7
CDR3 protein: ASSLVQGSSYEQY

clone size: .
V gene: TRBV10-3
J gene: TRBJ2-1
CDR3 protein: AISTLMVGEQF

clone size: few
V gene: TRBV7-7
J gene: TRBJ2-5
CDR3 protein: ASSPAGQGETQY

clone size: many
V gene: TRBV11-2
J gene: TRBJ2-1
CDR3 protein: ASSLDTGGRGPEQF

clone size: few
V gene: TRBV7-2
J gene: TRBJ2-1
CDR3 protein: ASSPGQRDNEQF

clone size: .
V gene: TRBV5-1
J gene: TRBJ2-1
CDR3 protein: ASRRTGTNQGYNEQF

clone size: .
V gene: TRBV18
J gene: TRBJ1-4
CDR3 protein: ASSFPGLDEKLF

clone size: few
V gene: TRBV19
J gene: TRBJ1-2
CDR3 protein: ASRPPGTGSYGYT

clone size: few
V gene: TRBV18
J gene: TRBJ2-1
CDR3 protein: ASSAGAPYNEQF

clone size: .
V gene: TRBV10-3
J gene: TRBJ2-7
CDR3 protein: AAASGGYEQY

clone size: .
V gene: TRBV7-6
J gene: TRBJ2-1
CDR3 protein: ASSLVGTSDYNEQF

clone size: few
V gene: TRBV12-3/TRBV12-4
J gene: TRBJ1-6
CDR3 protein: ASSDRGLNSPLH

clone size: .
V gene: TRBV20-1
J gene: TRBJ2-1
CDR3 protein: SARDLLGRDEQF

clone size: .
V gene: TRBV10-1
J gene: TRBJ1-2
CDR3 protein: ASSDLSYGYT

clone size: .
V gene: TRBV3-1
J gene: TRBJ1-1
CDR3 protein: ASAYRENTEAF

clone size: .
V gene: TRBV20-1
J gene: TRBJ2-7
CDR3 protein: SARGPVRSSYEQY

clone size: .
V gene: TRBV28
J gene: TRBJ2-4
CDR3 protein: ASRRGQAKNIQY

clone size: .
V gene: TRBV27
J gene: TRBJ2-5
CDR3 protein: ASSFMGRETQY

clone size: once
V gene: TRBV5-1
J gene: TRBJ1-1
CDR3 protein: ASQTGGAKRTEAF

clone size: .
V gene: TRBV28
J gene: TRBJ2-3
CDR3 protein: ASSSQLGREGPDTQY

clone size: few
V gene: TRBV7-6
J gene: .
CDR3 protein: TSSTTDSPLGEQY

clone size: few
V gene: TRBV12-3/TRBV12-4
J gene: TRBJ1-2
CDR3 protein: ASNEQTGGLSYT